The entry that follows covers one T cell receptor beta chain sequence. The antigen is unknown. Losses at the gene ends were 0 bases for V and 2 bases for J; bases not matched to a gene: 2. Per the germline V gene, CDR1 is MNHEY and CDR2 is SVGAGI. The CDR3 runs to 15 residues. This entry is derived from a study of identical twins. TCRdb independently ran MiXCR on the 5' RACE reads; one entry per CDR3 protein. The sample contains approximately 190,000 distinct CDR3 sequences, 15% of which appear only once. General study points: While abundant cord blood beta clonotypes carried fewer insertions, memory repertoires showed no such pattern.

In every case, the donor was a healthy Caucasian. These records were also assigned to another study, of T cells expressing NK-cell markers. As that report states: Several of the experiments relied on an anti-gamma-delta TCR antibody so that only alpha-beta TCR T cells were sorted. Once again these clonotypes came out on top in the CD3+CD56-NKG2C+ fraction of a few donors.

The V gene is TRBV6-5, the J gene TRBJ2-7; 9 bases align to TRBD2. The sequence was collected from a woman between 18 and 29 years old in good health. Sequencing was done on a sample of CD8+ T cells sorted from blood. CDR3 DNA: TGTGCCAGCAGTTACTCGACTAGCGGTACCTACGAGCAGTACTTC. Translated: CASSYSTSGTYEQYF.